The entry below describes one T cell receptor beta chain. What it recognizes is unknown. V was trimmed by 0 bases and J by 9 bases, leaving 9 bases between them. Germline loops: CDR1 GTSNPN, CDR2 SVGIG (reference sequence). The length of the CDR3 is 13 residues. This entry comes from a study of shared clonotypes between healthy human individuals. For sorted subsets, approximately 0.2 ug DNA per replicate equaled approximately 30,000 T cell genomes. Only in-frame clones appear in the TCRdb table, and some are missing; sequencing was by immunoSEQ multiplex PCR. The repertoire holds a few million clones, with 85% to 95% as singletons. Study conclusions and caveats: Only blood was sampled, and tissue TCR repertoires likely differ from blood ones. Clonotype sharing levels among donors were expected to vary with sequencing depth. Represented diversity (both genetic and exposure-history) was limited by the small number of donors.

The clonotype comes from a man in his late teens or twenties in good health. Some clones in this sample may be carry-over from other donors' samples. The chain recombines TRBV30 with TRBJ1-6, with no clear D. The sequenced material came from naive CD4+ T cells from PBMCs. Subset of the sample: CD45RA+ positively selected. The CDR3 DNA reads as TGTGCCTGGAGTGTATCAAGGTTTTCACCCCTCCACTTT. This translates into CAWSVSRFSPLHF.